The rows below give T cell receptor beta chains drawn from one sample of a study of control samples from healthy donors and cancer patients. Clones were read by immunoSEQ multiplex PCR, and TCRdb kept only the in-frame ones, dropping some. The data show fewer than 95,000 clones, 90% to 95% seen once. Sequencing used blood. These TCRs come from a man under 40 in good health. CDR3s include the opening cysteine and the closing phenylalanine or tryptophan. Fields, in order: D gene, J gene, clone size, V gene, CDR3 protein, CDR3 DNA. D genes are given only for firm matches. A row's size may be missing; if present it is once, few, many or a size class.

>.|TRBJ2-7|.|TRBV5-4
CASSGDNSYEQYF
TGTGCCAGCAGCGGGGACAACTCCTACGAGCAGTACTTC
>TRBD2|TRBJ2-5|.|TRBV7-9
CASSRGTSGDVGPETQYF
TGTGCCAGCAGCCGGGGGACTAGCGGGGACGTCGGGCCAGAGACCCAGTACTTC
>TRBD1|TRBJ2-1|.|TRBV28
CASSGSGTDYNEQFF
TGTGCCAGCAGTGGCTCCGGGACAGACTACAATGAGCAGTTCTTC
>.|TRBJ1-2|.|TRBV2
CASSRAWGRDYGYTF
TGTGCCAGCAGCCGCGCGTGGGGGCGCGACTATGGCTACACCTTC
>.|TRBJ2-2|.|TRBV4-2
CASSQAPPVYPNTGELFF
TGTGCCAGCAGCCAAGCCCCCCCTGTCTACCCCAACACCGGGGAGCTGTTTTTT
>.|TRBJ1-4|.|TRBV28
CASSSRVNEKLFF
TGTGCCAGCAGTTCCCGGGTTAATGAAAAACTGTTTTTT
>.|TRBJ1-5|.|TRBV13
CASSLGPAGSNQPQHF
TGTGCCAGCAGCTTAGGACCGGCAGGGAGCAATCAGCCCCAGCATTTT
>TRBD2|TRBJ2-1|.|TRBV25-1
CASTRGTSGNNEQFF
TGTGCCAGCACCAGGGGGACTAGCGGAAACAATGAGCAGTTCTTC
>.|TRBJ2-5|.|TRBV6-2/TRBV6-3
CASSYRADGGTQETQYF
TGTGCCAGCAGTTACCGAGCGGACGGGGGAACCCAAGAGACCCAGTACTTC
>.|TRBJ2-3|.|TRBV5-1
CASTGLSTDTQYF
TGCGCCAGTACAGGGCTAAGCACAGATACGCAGTATTTT
>TRBD1|TRBJ1-5|.|TRBV12-3/TRBV12-4
CASSRDRAQPQHF
TGTGCCAGCAGTCGGGACAGGGCTCAGCCCCAGCATTTT
>.|TRBJ2-7|.|TRBV6-1
CASSDSRGTYEQYF
TGTGCCAGCAGTGATTCCCGGGGTACCTACGAGCAGTACTTC
>TRBD2|TRBJ2-5|few|TRBV11-2
CASRGTSGRGETQYF
TGTGCCAGCAGAGGGACTAGCGGGAGGGGGGAGACCCAGTACTTC
>.|TRBJ2-3|.|TRBV14
CASSPRGLGPTDTQYF
TGTGCCAGCAGCCCCCGGGGGCTTGGACCCACAGATACGCAGTATTTT
>TRBD2|TRBJ2-1|.|TRBV24-1
CATSEYRLAGGPGEQFF
TGTGCCACCAGTGAATATCGGCTAGCGGGGGGGCCTGGGGAGCAGTTCTTC
>.|TRBJ2-2|.|TRBV7-9
CASSLYGTGELFF
TGTGCCAGCAGCTTGTATGGGACCGGGGAGCTGTTTTTT
>.|TRBJ1-5|.|TRBV18
CASSTGIYSNQPQHF
TGTGCCAGCTCAACCGGGATTTATAGCAATCAGCCCCAGCATTTT
>.|TRBJ1-2|.|TRBV24-1
CATSARDRNYGYTF
TGTGCCACCAGTGCTCGTGACAGGAACTATGGCTACACCTTC
>TRBD1|TRBJ1-6|.|TRBV11-2
CASSQRQGLGNSPLHF
TGTGCCAGCAGCCAGAGACAGGGCCTCGGGAATTCACCCCTCCACTTT
>TRBD1|TRBJ1-1|.|TRBV7-9
CASSTRTGGGTEAFF
TGTGCCAGCAGCACAAGGACAGGGGGTGGCACTGAAGCTTTCTTT
>TRBD2|TRBJ2-1|.|TRBV23-1
CASSQSATGGSIDEQFF
TGCGCCAGCAGTCAATCCGCGACTGGCGGGAGTATTGATGAGCAGTTCTTC
>.|TRBJ1-5|.|TRBV19
CASQSAGGGVEPQHF
TGTGCCAGTCAATCGGCGGGGGGCGGGGTTGAGCCCCAGCATTTT
>.|TRBJ1-3|few|TRBV28
CVENTIYF
TGTGTGGAAAACACCATATATTTT
>TRBD1|TRBJ1-1|.|TRBV5-1
CASSSRDRNTEAFF
TGCGCCAGCAGCTCCCGGGACAGGAACACTGAAGCTTTCTTT
>.|TRBJ2-5|.|TRBV5-4
CASSLAEGTETQYF
TGTGCCAGCAGCTTGGCCGAGGGGACTGAGACCCAGTACTTC
>TRBD2|TRBJ2-2|.|TRBV9
CASSVEVSGGTGELFF
TGTGCCAGCAGCGTAGAGGTTAGCGGGGGCACCGGGGAGCTGTTTTTT
>.|TRBJ2-2|.|TRBV5-1
CASSFYRETGELFF
TGCGCCAGCAGCTTTTACAGGGAAACCGGGGAGCTGTTTTTT
>.|TRBJ1-4|.|TRBV4-3
CASSQQTGRNEKLFF
TGCGCCAGCAGCCAGCAGACAGGCCGGAATGAAAAACTGTTTTTT
>.|TRBJ2-7|.|TRBV15
CATRDSSYEQYF
TGTGCCACGCGGGACAGCTCCTACGAGCAGTACTTC
>.|TRBJ2-1|.|TRBV7-8
CASSAGASYNEQFF
TGTGCCAGCAGCGCTGGCGCCTCCTACAATGAGCAGTTCTTC
>.|TRBJ1-3|once|TRBV7-6
CASSTRAGFGNTIYF
TGTGCCAGCAGCACTAGGGCTGGGTTTGGAAACACCATATATTTT
>.|TRBJ1-1|.|TRBV2
CASNPRGNTEAFF
TGTGCCAGCAATCCCAGGGGGAACACTGAAGCTTTCTTT
>.|TRBJ1-1|.|TRBV6-5
CASRPGRTMNTEAFF
TGTGCCAGCAGGCCCGGACGGACCATGAACACTGAAGCTTTCTTT
>.|TRBJ2-1|.|TRBV7-9
CASSLGARDSSYNEQFF
TGTGCCAGCAGCTTGGGGGCTCGGGATTCCTCCTACAATGAGCAGTTCTTC
>TRBD1|TRBJ1-4|.|TRBV3-1/TRBV3-2
CASSQDQGVAEKLFF
TGTGCCAGCAGCCAAGATCAGGGGGTGGCGGAAAAACTGTTTTTT
>.|TRBJ2-7|.|TRBV28
CASSTPGVFGEQYF
TGTGCCAGCAGTACCCCAGGGGTCTTCGGCGAGCAGTACTTC
>TRBD1|TRBJ1-6|.|TRBV28
CASSLRQGVYNSPLHF
TGTGCCAGCAGTTTAAGACAGGGGGTATATAATTCACCCCTCCACTTT
>TRBD2|TRBJ2-2|.|TRBV27
CASSFYLGSGSGTTGELFF
TGTGCCAGCAGTTTTTACCTGGGTAGCGGGAGTGGGACCACCGGGGAGCTGTTTTTT
>.|TRBJ2-7|.|TRBV7-9
CASSLAGAYEQYF
TGTGCCAGCAGCTTAGCGGGAGCCTACGAGCAGTACTTC
>.|TRBJ2-5|.|TRBV9
CASSPRTSETQYF
TGTGCCAGCAGCCCTCGGACGAGTGAGACCCAGTACTTC
>TRBD2|TRBJ2-1|.|TRBV19
CASSIAGGGLYNEQFF
TGTGCCAGTAGTATAGCGGGCGGGGGGCTTTACAATGAGCAGTTCTTC
>.|TRBJ2-7|.|TRBV7-2
CASTKGAGSYEQYF
TGTGCCAGCACTAAGGGGGCGGGGTCCTACGAGCAGTACTTC
>.|TRBJ1-5|.|TRBV12-3/TRBV12-4
CASSFSGNQPQHF
TGTGCCAGCAGTTTTTCCGGCAATCAGCCCCAGCATTTT
>TRBD1|TRBJ2-1|.|TRBV5-4
CASSLGPTGQKNEQFF
TGTGCCAGCAGCTTGGGGCCGACAGGGCAGAAGAATGAGCAGTTCTTC
>TRBD1|TRBJ1-6|.|TRBV27
CASRDRNSPLHF
TGTGCCAGCCGGGACAGGAATTCACCCCTCCACTTT
>.|TRBJ2-1|.|TRBV7-3
CASSLTSNNEQFF
TGTGCCAGCAGTTTGACTAGTAACAATGAGCAGTTCTTC
>TRBD1|TRBJ2-7|.|TRBV9
CASSVGGVTGGSYEQYF
TGTGCCAGCAGCGTAGGCGGGGTCACAGGGGGCTCCTACGAGCAGTACTTC
>.|TRBJ2-5|.|TRBV27
CASSWVLEPIETQYF
TGTGCCAGCAGTTGGGTCCTAGAGCCTATAGAGACCCAGTACTTC
>.|TRBJ1-2|.|TRBV28
CASSLWGNGYTF
TGTGCCAGCAGTTTATGGGGAAATGGCTACACCTTC
>TRBD1|TRBJ2-7|.|TRBV28
CASSRDRGYEQYF
TGTGCCAGCAGCCGGGACAGGGGCTACGAGCAGTACTTC